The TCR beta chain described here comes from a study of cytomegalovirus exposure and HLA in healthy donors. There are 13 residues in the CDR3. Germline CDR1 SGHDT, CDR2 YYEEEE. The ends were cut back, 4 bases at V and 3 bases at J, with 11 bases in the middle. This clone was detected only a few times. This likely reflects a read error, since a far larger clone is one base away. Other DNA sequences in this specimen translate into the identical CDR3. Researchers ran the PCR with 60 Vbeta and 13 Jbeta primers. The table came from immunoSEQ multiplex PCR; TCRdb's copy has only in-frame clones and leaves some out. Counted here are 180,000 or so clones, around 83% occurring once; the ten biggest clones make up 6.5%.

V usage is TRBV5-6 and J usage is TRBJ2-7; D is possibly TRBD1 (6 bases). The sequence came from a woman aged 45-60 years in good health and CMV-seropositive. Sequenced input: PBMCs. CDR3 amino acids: CASSGDTFYEQYF. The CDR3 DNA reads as TGTGCCAGCAGCGGGGACACATTCTACGAGCAGTACTTC.